A single sample gave rise to the 17 T cell receptor beta chains below, sequenced in a study of blood T cell repertoires in COVID-19. Clones were sequenced by immunoSEQ multiplex PCR, and TCRdb holds only the in-frame ones, with some missing. Here the sample spans approximately 260,000 clones, around four fifths being singletons. Sequenced sample: peripheral blood. These receptors originate from a woman in her fifties or sixties with active or convalescent COVID-19.

CDR3 sequence: CASSPQGAWAEAFF. The CDR3 DNA reads as TGTGCCAGCAGCCCTCAGGGGGCTTGGGCTGAAGCTTTCTTT. The J gene is TRBJ1-1, the V gene TRBV9; the match to TRBD1 covers 8 bases. The germline V gene has CDR1 SGDLS and CDR2 YYNGEE. The V gene end was trimmed by 4 bases and the J gene end by 6 bases; junction bases not matched to a gene: 8. This CDR3 comprises 14 residues.

This chain links TRBV19 with TRBJ1-2, with a possible D match to TRBD1 (5 bases). With 3 bases removed from V and 3 bases from J, the gap between germline ends came to 14 bases. The CDR3 has 15 amino acids. Germline CDR1 reads LNHDA; CDR2 reads SQIVND (reference sequence). CDR3 sequence (DNA): TGTGCCAGTAGTATGATCACAGGCGAATACTATGGCTACACCTTC. Encoded protein: CASSMITGEYYGYTF.

The chain links TRBV28 to TRBJ1-6; 10 nucleotides match TRBD1. V lost 3 bases and J lost 3; bases outside the gene matches: 2. CDR1 is MDHEN, CDR2 SYDVKM, per germline. The CDR3 totals 16 residues. CDR3: CASSFGQGGYNSPLHF. CDR3 nucleotide sequence: TGTGCCAGCAGTTTCGGACAGGGGGGCTATAATTCACCCCTCCACTTT.

This rearrangement joins TRBV7-2 to TRBJ1-5; D is possibly TRBD1 (5 bases). V was clipped by 2 bases and J by 4 bases, with 12 bases between them. Germline CDR1 SGHTA, CDR2 FQGNSA. The CDR3 totals 15 residues. DNA of the CDR3: TGTGCCAGCAGCTTAAACGGGGGAGGAAATCAGCCCCAGCATTTT. It specifies CASSLNGGGNQPQHF.

This clone was detected a few times. This chain links TRBV4-1 with TRBJ2-7; 9 positions match TRBD1. CDR3 length: 16 residues. With 4 bases clipped from V and 7 bases from J, the junction kept 14 bases outside the gene matches. Germline V gives CDR1 MGHRA, CDR2 YSYEKL. CDR3 bases: TGCGCCAGCAGCCCGAACCATAACAGGGGGCTGGGGGAGCAGTACTTC. Amino acid sequence: CASSPNHNRGLGEQYF.

The V call is TRBV6-5, the J call TRBJ2-1, with 9 bases identical to TRBD2. V trimming: 5 bases; J trimming: 2 bases; junction bases outside the gene matches: 4. This CDR3 has 15 amino acids. CDR1 MNHEY and CDR2 SVGAGI come from the germline V gene. CDR3 sequence (DNA): TGTGCCAGCAGTATCAGCGGGGGGACCTACAATGAGCAGTTCTTC. This gives the protein CASSISGGTYNEQFF.

V usage is TRBV10-2 and J usage is TRBJ2-7; the match to TRBD1 covers 10 bases. The CDR3 runs 15 residues. Germline CDR1 and CDR2: WSHSY and SAAADI. Unmatched junction bases numbered 9, after V lost 6 bases and J lost 4 bases. This CDR3 is CASSDRTGGLYEQYF. The DNA for the CDR3 is TGCGCCAGCAGCGACCGGACAGGGGGGTTGTACGAGCAGTACTTC.

The J gene is TRBJ1-6, the V gene TRBV4-1; 7 bases are a match to TRBD1. The CDR3 extends over 16 amino acids. The V segment lost 1 base and the J segment 7 bases; nucleotides outside the gene matches: 7. The germline V gene encodes CDR1 MGHRA and CDR2 YSYEKL. The CDR3 DNA is TGCGCCAGCAGCCAAGTAACCGGGACAGCAAATTCACCCCTCCACTTT. Translated, it gives CASSQVTGTANSPLHF.

This clone has a handful of counts. J is TRBJ1-1 and V is TRBV2, with 8 bases identical to TRBD1. CDR3 length: 15 amino acids. Trimming cost V 5 bases and J 6 bases; bases outside gene matches: 11. Germline V gives CDR1 SNHLY, CDR2 FYNNEI. The CDR3 here is CASSWNGQGHSEAFF. The CDR3 nucleotides are TGTGCCAGCAGTTGGAACGGACAGGGTCACTCTGAAGCTTTCTTT.

Comment on this clone: The same CDR3 arises from other DNA sequences in this sample as well. V and J are TRBV30 and TRBJ1-5; perhaps TRBD1 as D (6 bases). Germline assignment: CDR1 GTSNPN and CDR2 SVGIG (reference sequence). The CDR3 length is 13 residues. V was shortened by 2 bases and J by 4 bases, with 9 bases between the two germline ends. CDR3 nucleotide sequence: TGTGCCTGGAGTTATCAGGGGAATCAGCCCCAGCATTTT. Translated, it gives CAWSYQGNQPQHF.

This CDR3 is CASSLGGQYGEKLFF. The CDR3 DNA reads TGCGCCAGCAGCTTGGGTGGACAGTATGGGGAAAAACTGTTTTTT. The rearrangement links TRBV5-1 to TRBJ1-4; D may be TRBD1 (6 bases). The V gene's germline CDR1 is SGHRS and CDR2 YFSETQ. This CDR3 region has 15 residues. The ends were cut back, 0 bases at V and 8 bases at J, with 14 bases in the middle. Drawing the rest from reference TRBV5-1 and TRBJ1-4, the complete variable domain is KAGVTQTPRYLIKTRGQQVTLSCSPISGHRSVSWYQQTPGQGLQFLFEYFSETQRNKGNFPGRFSGRQFSNSRSEMNVSTLELGDSALYLCASSLGGQYGEKLFFGSGTQLSVL.

This chain connects TRBV5-6 to TRBJ2-1; TRBD2 agrees at 10 bases. The CDR3 has 17 amino acids. Germline-derived CDR1 and CDR2 are SGHDT and YYEEEE. With 1 base clipped from V and 3 bases from J, the junction kept 7 bases outside the gene matches. The CDR3: CASSLRILAGVYNEQFF. CDR3 sequence (DNA): TGTGCCAGCAGCTTGCGTATTCTAGCGGGGGTCTACAATGAGCAGTTCTTC.

This clone has only one observation. V gene TRBV18 combines with J gene TRBJ1-2; D perhaps matches TRBD1 (5 bases). Trimming took 2 bases from V and 7 from J, leaving 8 bases between them. The germline gives CDR1 KGHSH, CDR2 LQKENI. The CDR3 loop spans 12 amino acids. DNA of the CDR3: TGTGCCAGCTCACCAGACGGGGGTGGCTACACCTTC. Its protein is CASSPDGGGYTF.

This clone was seen only once. The chain is built from TRBV5-6 and TRBJ1-2, with D tentatively TRBD1 (5 bases). Germline V gives CDR1 SGHDT, CDR2 YYEEEE. V lost 0 bases and J lost 0, with 12 bases in between. This CDR3 is 16 amino acids long. In DNA form, the CDR3 reads TGTGCCAGCAGCTTGGAGGGGCGGCGTCCTAACTATGGCTACACCTTC. This gives the protein CASSLEGRRPNYGYTF.

This chain joins TRBV6-1 and TRBJ2-1, with 11 bases that match TRBD2. The length of the CDR3 is 17 residues. Germline CDR1 reads MNHNS; CDR2 reads SASEGT. The V segment lost 1 base and the J segment 8 bases; nucleotides outside the gene matches: 10. In DNA form, the CDR3 reads TGTGCCAGCAGTGAAGTCGTTAGCGGGGGGGCCGTTGATGAGCAGTTCTTC. This encodes CASSEVVSGGAVDEQFF.

The CDR3: CATSNRGYGYTF. CDR3 in DNA: TGTGCCACCAGTAATCGAGGCTATGGCTACACCTTC. The chain has TRBV24-1 and TRBJ1-2, with unresolved D. Germline V gene data show CDR1 as KGHDR and CDR2 as SFDVKD. The CDR3 is 12 amino acids. The V and J ends lost 6 bases and 4 bases respectively, with 8 bases between them.

Ten or more counts support this clone. This rearrangement joins TRBV12-3 or TRBV12-4 to TRBJ2-1; D is ambiguous. CDR3 size: 12 residues. V was shortened by 2 bases and J by 7 bases, with 6 bases between the two germline ends. The CDR3 sequence: CASSLYGNEQFF. CDR3 sequence (DNA): TGTGCCAGCAGTTTATACGGGAATGAGCAGTTCTTC.